Shown below are 10 T cell receptor beta chains from a single sample sequenced in a study of blood T cell repertoires in COVID-19. The assay was immunoSEQ multiplex PCR, and TCRdb's table has in-frame clones only and misses some. Of around 87,000 clones listed, roughly 85% are singletons. Sequenced input: peripheral blood. Receptor source: a human donor in a cohort sampled during active COVID-19.

The rearrangement uses TRBV7-6 and TRBJ2-4; maybe TRBD1 (5 bases). Trimming left V 4 bases short and J 6 bases short, with 10 bases between. Germline V gene lookup returns CDR1 SGHVS and CDR2 FNYEAQ. The CDR3 is 13 amino acids. The CDR3 loop is CASSSDIINIQYF. The CDR3 DNA reads TGTGCCAGCAGCTCGGACATTATAAACATTCAGTACTTC.

The rearrangement uses TRBV5-5 and TRBJ1-2; 9 nucleotides match TRBD1. CDR3 length equals 15 residues. The V gene end was trimmed by 0 bases and the J gene end by 7 bases; junction bases not matched to a gene: 7. The germline gives CDR1 SGHKS, CDR2 YYEKEE (reference sequence). The CDR3 sequence: CASSLVGTGSVGYTF. For the CDR3, the DNA is TGTGCCAGCAGCTTGGTAGGGACAGGGTCCGTTGGCTACACCTTC.

The chain combines TRBV30 with TRBJ1-6, with a tentative D call TRBD1 (5 bases). Trimming took 3 bases from V and 0 from J, leaving 24 bases between them. The germline CDR1 and CDR2 sequences are GTSNPN and SVGIG (reference sequence). The CDR3 sequence is 20 residues long. The CDR3 sequence is CAWRSPAGLLLSSYNSPLHF. As DNA, the CDR3 is TGTGCCTGGAGATCTCCAGCGGGACTTCTACTGAGCTCCTATAATTCACCCCTCCACTTT.

The chain uses TRBV14 and TRBJ2-7; 8 bases align to TRBD2. In germline, CDR1 is SGHDN, CDR2 FVKESK. The CDR3 runs 14 residues. V shed 4 bases, J shed 2 bases, and the junction held 4 bases outside the gene matches. The DNA for the CDR3 is TGTGCCAGCAGCCGTATCGGGGGGGCCTACGAGCAGTACTTC. Its protein is CASSRIGGAYEQYF.

The chain employs TRBV29-1 and TRBJ1-2, with D tentatively TRBD1 (6 bases). The germline gives CDR1 SQVTM, CDR2 ANQGSEA. Trimming took 8 bases from V and 6 from J, leaving 22 bases between them. The CDR3 is 14 residues long. CDR3 protein: CSTSGVATWDGYTF. CDR3 nucleotide sequence: TGCAGCACCTCAGGGGTAGCTACCTGGGATGGCTACACCTTC.

The chain has TRBV14 and TRBJ2-3; 12 bases are shared with TRBD2. V was clipped by 0 bases and J by 2 bases; unmatched bases: 6. In germline, CDR1 is SGHDN, CDR2 FVKESK. The CDR3 covers 18 residues. DNA of the CDR3: TGTGCCAGCAGCCAAGACCAGGGACTAGCGGGTCTCACAGATACGCAGTATTTT. This encodes CASSQDQGLAGLTDTQYF.

The genes are TRBV15 and TRBJ1-6, with D possibly being TRBD1 (5 bases). This CDR3 spans 15 amino acids. Germline CDR1 is LNHNV and CDR2 is YYDKDF (reference sequence). Trimming pared 1 base from V and 10 bases from J, leaving 14 bases between. The CDR3 DNA reads as TGTGCCACCAGCAGAGGGGTCGGGGGATGGTCACCCCTCCACTTT. Amino acid sequence: CATSRGVGGWSPLHF.

This chain links TRBV19 with TRBJ1-3; D uncertain. The CDR3 loop spans 17 amino acids. The germline gives CDR1 LNHDA, CDR2 SQIVND (reference sequence). Trimming took 3 bases from V and 0 from J, leaving 15 bases between them. The CDR3 DNA reads TGTGCCAGTAGTATGAGTCTGGGCCCGAGCTCTGGAAACACCATATATTTT. This encodes CASSMSLGPSSGNTIYF.

This clone was counted between two and nine times. J is TRBJ2-3 and V is TRBV30; tentative D call: TRBD2 (6 bases). This CDR3 is built from 14 residues. V was shortened by 0 bases and J by 0 bases, with 7 bases between the two germline ends. Germline V CDR1 and CDR2: GTSNPN, SVGIG (reference sequence). CDR3 DNA sequence: TGTGCCTGGAGTGTTAGCGGAAGCACAGATACGCAGTATTTT. Translated, it gives CAWSVSGSTDTQYF.

The gene calls are TRBV21-1 and TRBJ2-7; TRBD1 was called by the table and not checked on the DNA. TRBV21-1 is described as a pseudogene. This CDR3 contains 13 residues. CDR3 loop: CASRRTGANEQYF. The CDR3 DNA sequence: TGTGCCAGCAGAAGGACAGGGGCAAACGAGCAGTACTTC.